The T cell receptor beta chain described here comes from a study of T cell repertoires in cytomegalovirus infection. Study summary: Matching HLA type, along with CMV infection, was indicated by public TCR beta signatures. General observations from the study: CMV carriers having the relevant HLA were flagged by cumulative public TCR beta family frequency.

TCRdb redid the calling of the reads with MiXCR, one entry per CDR3 protein. This sample has some 800,000 distinct CDR3 sequences, with 25% to 35% found just once. The CDR3 sequence is 11 residues long. Germline-derived CDR1 and CDR2 are MNHEY and SMNVEV (reference sequence). Between the trimmed V and J ends, which lost 6 bases and 8 bases, there was a span of 10 bases. This clonotype has only a few counts. Its antigen is still unknown. This specimen consisted of cultured CD8+ T cells from PBMCs, obtained from culture after CMV antigen stimulation. This TCR came from a human donor in good health (CMV status not recorded). Some clones in this sample may be carry-over from other donors' samples. The J gene is TRBJ1-2, the V gene TRBV27; D is perhaps TRBD1 (5 bases). The CDR3 region has the DNA TGTGCCAGCAGGACAGTTAGCGGCTACACCTTC. Its translation: CASRTVSGYTF.